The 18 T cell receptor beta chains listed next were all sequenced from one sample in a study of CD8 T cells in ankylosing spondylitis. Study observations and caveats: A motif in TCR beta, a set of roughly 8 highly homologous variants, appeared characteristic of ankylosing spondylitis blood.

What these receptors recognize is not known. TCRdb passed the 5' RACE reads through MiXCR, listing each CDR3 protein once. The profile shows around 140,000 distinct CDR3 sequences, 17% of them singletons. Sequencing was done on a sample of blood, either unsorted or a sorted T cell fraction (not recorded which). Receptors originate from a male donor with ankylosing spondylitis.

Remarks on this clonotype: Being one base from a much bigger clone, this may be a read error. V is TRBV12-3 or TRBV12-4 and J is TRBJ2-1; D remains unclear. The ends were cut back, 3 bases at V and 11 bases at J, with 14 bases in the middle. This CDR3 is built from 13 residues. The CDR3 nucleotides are TGTGCCAGCAGTTTTGCTGGCGGCGATAAGCAGTTCTTC. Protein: CASSFAGGDKQFF.

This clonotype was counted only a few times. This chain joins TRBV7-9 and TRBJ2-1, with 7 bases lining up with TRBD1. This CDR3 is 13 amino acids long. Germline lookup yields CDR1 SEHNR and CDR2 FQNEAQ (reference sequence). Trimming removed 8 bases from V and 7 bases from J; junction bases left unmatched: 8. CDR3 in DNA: TGTGCCAGCTTGGGGACAGTCCGGAATGAGCAGTTCTTC. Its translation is CASLGTVRNEQFF.

The CDR3 bases are TGTGCCAGCAGTCCTCGGACAGGGGAGCGCTACGAGCAGTACTTC. Residues: CASSPRTGERYEQYF. The rearrangement joins TRBV27 to TRBJ2-7; 9 bases match TRBD1. The V gene's germline CDR1 is MNHEY and CDR2 SMNVEV (reference sequence). The CDR3 spans 15 residues. The V segment lost 5 bases and the J segment 3 bases; nucleotides outside the gene matches: 8.

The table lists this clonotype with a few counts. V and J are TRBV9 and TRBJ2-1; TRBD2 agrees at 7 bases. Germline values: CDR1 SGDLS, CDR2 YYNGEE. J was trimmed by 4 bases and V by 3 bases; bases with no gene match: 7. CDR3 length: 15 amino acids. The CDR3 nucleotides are TGTGCCAGCAGCGCAATAGCGGGCCTATACAATGAGCAGTTCTTC. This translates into CASSAIAGLYNEQFF.

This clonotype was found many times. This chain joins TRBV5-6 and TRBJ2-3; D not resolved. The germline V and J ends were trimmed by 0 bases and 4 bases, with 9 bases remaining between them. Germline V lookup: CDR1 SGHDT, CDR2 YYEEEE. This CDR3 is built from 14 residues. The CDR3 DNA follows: TGTGCCAGCAGCTTGGAGGCCAGATCAGATACGCAGTATTTT. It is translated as CASSLEARSDTQYF.

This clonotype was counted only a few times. As DNA, the CDR3 is TGTGCCAGCAGTTTATGGGTCGGGACAGGGACCACCGGGGAGCTGTTTTTT. As protein: CASSLWVGTGTTGELFF. The rearrangement uses TRBV28 and TRBJ2-2, with 9 bases matching TRBD1. CDR1 is MDHEN, CDR2 SYDVKM, per germline. The V and J ends lost 0 bases and 4 bases, in that order; junction bases with no gene match: 6. This CDR3 comprises 17 residues.

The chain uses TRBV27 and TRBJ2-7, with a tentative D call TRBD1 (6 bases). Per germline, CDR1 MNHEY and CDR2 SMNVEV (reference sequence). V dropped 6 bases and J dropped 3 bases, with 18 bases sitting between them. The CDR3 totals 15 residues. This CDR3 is CASSPGTPFGYEQYF. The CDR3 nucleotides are TGTGCCAGCAGCCCGGGGACACCCTTTGGCTACGAGCAGTACTTC.

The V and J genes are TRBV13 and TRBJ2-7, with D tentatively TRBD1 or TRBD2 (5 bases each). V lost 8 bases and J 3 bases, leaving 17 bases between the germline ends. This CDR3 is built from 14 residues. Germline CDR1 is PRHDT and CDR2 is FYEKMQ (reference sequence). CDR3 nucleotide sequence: TGTGCCAGCGGAAATAGCCTGGGGGACTACGAGCAGTACTTC. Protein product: CASGNSLGDYEQYF.

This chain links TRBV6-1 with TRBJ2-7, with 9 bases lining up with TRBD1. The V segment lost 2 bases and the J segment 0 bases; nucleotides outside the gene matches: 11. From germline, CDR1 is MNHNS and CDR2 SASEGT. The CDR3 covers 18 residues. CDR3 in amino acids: CASSETGQGFLFSYEQYF. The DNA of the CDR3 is TGTGCCAGCAGTGAAACGGGACAGGGATTTTTGTTCTCCTACGAGCAGTACTTC.

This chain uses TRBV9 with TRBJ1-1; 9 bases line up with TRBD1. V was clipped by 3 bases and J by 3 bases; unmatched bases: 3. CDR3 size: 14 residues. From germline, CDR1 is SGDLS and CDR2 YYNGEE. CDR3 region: CASSGDRDYTEAFF. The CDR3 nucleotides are TGTGCCAGCAGCGGGGACAGGGACTACACTGAAGCTTTCTTT.

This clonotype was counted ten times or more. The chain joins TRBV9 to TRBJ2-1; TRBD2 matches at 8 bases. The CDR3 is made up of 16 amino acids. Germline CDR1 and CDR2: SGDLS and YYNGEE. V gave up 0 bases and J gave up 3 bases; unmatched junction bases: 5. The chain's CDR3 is CASSVEGLGVYNEQFF. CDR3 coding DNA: TGTGCCAGCAGCGTAGAGGGACTAGGGGTCTACAATGAGCAGTTCTTC.

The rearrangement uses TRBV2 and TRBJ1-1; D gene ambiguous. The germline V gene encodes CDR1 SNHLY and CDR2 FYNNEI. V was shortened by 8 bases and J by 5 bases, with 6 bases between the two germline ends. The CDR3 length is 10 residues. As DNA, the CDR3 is TGTGCCAGCCGGGCGACTGAAGCTTTCTTT. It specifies CASRATEAFF.

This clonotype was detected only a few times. CDR3: CASSVGPRGTQYF. Here the CDR3 DNA reads TGTGCCAGCAGCGTAGGCCCTCGTGGTACGCAGTATTTT. The rearrangement links TRBV9 to TRBJ2-3; no clear D. The germline V gene encodes CDR1 SGDLS and CDR2 YYNGEE. Trimming shortened V by 0 bases and J by 8 bases, and 10 bases separated the two germline ends. The CDR3 totals 13 residues.

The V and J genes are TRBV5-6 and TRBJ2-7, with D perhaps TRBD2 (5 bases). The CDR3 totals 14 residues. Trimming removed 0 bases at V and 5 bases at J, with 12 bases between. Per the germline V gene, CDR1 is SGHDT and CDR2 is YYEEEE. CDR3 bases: TGTGCCAGCAGCTTGGGAGGGAGTTGGAACGAGCAGTACTTC. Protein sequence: CASSLGGSWNEQYF.

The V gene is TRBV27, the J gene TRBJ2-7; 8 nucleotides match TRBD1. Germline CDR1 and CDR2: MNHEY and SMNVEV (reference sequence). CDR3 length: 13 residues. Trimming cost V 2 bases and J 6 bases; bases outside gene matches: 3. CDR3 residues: CASSLSRGLEQYF. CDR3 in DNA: TGTGCCAGCAGTTTAAGCAGGGGGCTCGAGCAGTACTTC.

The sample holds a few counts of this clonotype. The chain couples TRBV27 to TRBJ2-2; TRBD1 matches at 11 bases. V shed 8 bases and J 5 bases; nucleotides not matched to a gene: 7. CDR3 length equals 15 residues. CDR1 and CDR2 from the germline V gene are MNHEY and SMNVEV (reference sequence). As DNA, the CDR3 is TGTGCCAGCGGTCTTGGGACAGGGGGGACCGGGGAGCTGTTTTTT. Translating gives CASGLGTGGTGELFF.

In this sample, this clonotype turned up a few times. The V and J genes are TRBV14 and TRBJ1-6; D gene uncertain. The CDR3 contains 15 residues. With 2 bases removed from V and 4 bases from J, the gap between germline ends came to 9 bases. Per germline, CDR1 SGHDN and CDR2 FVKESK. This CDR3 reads CASSQRSSYNSPLHF. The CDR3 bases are TGTGCCAGCAGCCAAAGGAGCTCTTATAATTCACCCCTCCACTTT. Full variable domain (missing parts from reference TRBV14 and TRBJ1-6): EAGVTQFPSHSVIEKGQTVTLRCDPISGHDNLYWYRRVMGKEIKFLLHFVKESKQDESGMPNNRFLAERTGGTYSTLKVQPAELEDSGVYFCASSQRSSYNSPLHFGNGTRLTVT.

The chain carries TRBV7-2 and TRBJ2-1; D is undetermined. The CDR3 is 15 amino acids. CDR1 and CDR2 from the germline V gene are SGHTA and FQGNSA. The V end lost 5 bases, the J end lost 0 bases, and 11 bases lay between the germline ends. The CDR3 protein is CASSLDVGSYNEQFF. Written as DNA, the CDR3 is TGTGCCAGCAGCCTGGACGTCGGCTCCTACAATGAGCAGTTCTTC.